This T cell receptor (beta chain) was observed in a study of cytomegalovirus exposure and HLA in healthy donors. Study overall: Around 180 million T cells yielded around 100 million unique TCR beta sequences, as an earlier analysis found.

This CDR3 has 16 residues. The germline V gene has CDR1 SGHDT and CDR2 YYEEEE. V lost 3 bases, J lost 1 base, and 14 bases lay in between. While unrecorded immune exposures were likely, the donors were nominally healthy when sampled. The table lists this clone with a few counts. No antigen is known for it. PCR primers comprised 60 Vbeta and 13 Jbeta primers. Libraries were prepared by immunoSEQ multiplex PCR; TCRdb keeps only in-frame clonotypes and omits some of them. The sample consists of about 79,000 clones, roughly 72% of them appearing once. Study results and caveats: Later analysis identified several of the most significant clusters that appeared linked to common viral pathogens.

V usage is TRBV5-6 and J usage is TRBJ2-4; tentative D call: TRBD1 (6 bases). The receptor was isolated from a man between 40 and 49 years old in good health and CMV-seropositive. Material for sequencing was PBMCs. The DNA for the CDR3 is TGTGCCAGCAGCTCCCTGGGCCAGGGGGCCAAAAACATTCAGTACTTC. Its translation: CASSSLGQGAKNIQYF.